This TCR beta chain was retrieved from a study of CD8 T cell repertoires and HIV-1 epitope variants (dated by TCRdb to the early 2020s). In the study overall: In separate culture wells, T cells were stimulated with each of twenty-five peptides that represented autologous and known Gag and Nef epitope variants. T cells were enriched using the EasySep Human T Cell Enrichment Kit and then co-cultured with an equal number of autologous T cell-negative cells acting as antigen-presenting cells. An aliquot of 1M T cells was set aside as an uncultured baseline condition, separate from the roughly 80 T cell cultures. Cultures were maintained for nine to ten days in IMDM with gentamicin, and half-media changes adding IL-2, IL-7 and IL-15 were performed on days 3 and 7. The epitopes tested covered three Gag epitope families plus Nef HW9 and YT9. A total of more than 80 T cell cultures were run, with each culture condition done in triplicate except for one peptide, which was done in duplicate. A CMV, EBV and flu peptide pool, the Ebola AY9 epitope as negative control, and a no-peptide well were included as control conditions. Broader findings and caveats from the paper: Roughly 5 clonotypes recognized the Nef KF9 family and one the HW9 family, with no responses to the TAALDMSHF plasma variant. The study identified about 9 antigen-specific TCR beta clonotypes, roughly 6 of which appeared to be cross-reactive for autologous or known escape epitope variants. The assay identified only TCR beta chains and indicated proliferation to antigen, not T cell function or cytokine profile.

With regard to this clone: What this receptor recognizes is not known. Base qualities were left out, and no much larger clone turns up one base away.

Sequencing of TCR beta CDR3 regions was done on the immunoSEQ platform at survey depth. The QIAamp DNA micro kit was used to extract genomic DNA from every cultured and uncultured CD8+ T cell population. The original pipeline was this. Samples with under 5,000 productive reads were excluded, and this exclusion removed about 6.5% of the roughly 80 HIV peptide-stimulated cultures. A MANAFEST web app trimmed sequences to CDR3 and removed nonproductive sequences, CDR3s under 5 amino acids, and those not starting C or ending F/W. Clonotypes were classified as antigen-specific only if expansion was observed in at least 2 of 3 replicates versus the no-peptide control at FDR 0.01, only within one epitope family. A specific clonotype also had to show a frequency at least fivefold higher than in wells stimulated with peptides from other epitope families. TCRdb retrieved this table from immuneACCESS and kept in-frame rearrangements only. Not all clones are present; in checked studies, unresolved V genes account for under half, and no reason is known for the remainder. The D gene and trimming were derived from the DNA, and the V and J assignments and clone size from that table. The table for this sample lists about 5,700 clones; about three fifths of them were counted only once. 40% to 45% of the sample goes to the ten largest clones.

The EasySep Human CD8+ T Cell Enrichment Kit was used on day 10 to isolate CD8+ T cells from every culture. The V and J ends are trimmed by 5 bases and 0 bases, leaving 7 bases between them. CDR1 SGHNT and CDR2 YENEEA are derived from the germline V gene. CDR3 length: 13 amino acids, cysteine to phenylalanine. Left in the record is the CDR3 DNA by itself, 39 bases read in frame from the first base. The origin of this receptor is a male donor with HIV. Recombination joined TRBV11-3 with TRBJ1-1; the D gene is not confidently resolved. What was sequenced was cultured CD8+ T cells derived from PBMCs. The CDR3 has the sequence CASSQQMNTEAFF. Here is the DNA: TGTGCCAGCAGCCAGCAAATGAACACTGAAGCTTTCTTT.